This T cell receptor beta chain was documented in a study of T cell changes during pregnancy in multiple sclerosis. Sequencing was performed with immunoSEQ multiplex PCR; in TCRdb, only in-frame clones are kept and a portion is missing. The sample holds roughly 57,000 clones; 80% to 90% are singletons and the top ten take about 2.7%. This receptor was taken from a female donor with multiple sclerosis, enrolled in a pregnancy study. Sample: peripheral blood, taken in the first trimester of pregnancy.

This chain's CDR3 is CASSQEGALGYTF. For the CDR3, the DNA is TGTGCCAGCAGCCAGGAGGGGGCGCTTGGCTACACCTTC. The chain recombines TRBV7-9 with TRBJ1-2; 7 nucleotides match TRBD1. Germline V gives CDR1 SEHNR, CDR2 FQNEAQ (reference sequence). V lost 5 bases to trimming and J lost 7 bases; unmatched junction nucleotides: 7. The CDR3 is made up of 13 amino acids.